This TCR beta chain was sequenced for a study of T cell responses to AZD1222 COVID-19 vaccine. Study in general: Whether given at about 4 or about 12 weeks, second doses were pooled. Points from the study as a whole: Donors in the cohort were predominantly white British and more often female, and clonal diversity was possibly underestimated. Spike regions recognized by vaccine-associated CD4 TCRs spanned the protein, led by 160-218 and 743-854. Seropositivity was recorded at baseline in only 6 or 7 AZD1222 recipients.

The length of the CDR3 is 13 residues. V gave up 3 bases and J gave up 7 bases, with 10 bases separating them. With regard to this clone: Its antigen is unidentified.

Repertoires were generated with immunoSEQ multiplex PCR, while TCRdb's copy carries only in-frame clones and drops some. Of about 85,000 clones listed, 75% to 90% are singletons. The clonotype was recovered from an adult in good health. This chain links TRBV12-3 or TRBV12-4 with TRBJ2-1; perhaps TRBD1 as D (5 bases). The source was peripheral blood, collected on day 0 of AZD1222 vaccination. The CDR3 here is CASSFGRENEQFF. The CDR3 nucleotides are TGTGCCAGCAGTTTTGGCAGGGAAAATGAGCAGTTCTTC.